These T cell receptor beta chains were read from a single sample in a study of beta chain features in type 1 diabetes. The table came from immunoSEQ multiplex PCR; TCRdb's copy has only in-frame clones and leaves some out. The table lists a few hundred thousand clones, around an eighth of them singletons, with roughly 0.015% in the top ten. Sequenced sample: naive CD4+ T cells from blood. These receptors all stem from a woman under 30 with type 1 diabetes. Both conserved end residues are part of each CDR3. D genes are given only for firm matches. Not all rows give a size; the values are once, few, many and, for expanded clones, a class.

v_call	clone_size	d_call	j_call	cdr3_nt	cdr3_aa
TRBV5-6	.	.	TRBJ2-7	TGTGCCAGCAGTAAGGGACTCCCCACGGACGAGCAGTACTTC	CASSKGLPTDEQYF
TRBV5-1	.	TRBD2	TRBJ2-5	TGCGCCAGCAGCTCGGGACTAGCGGAGGGGACCCAGTACTTC	CASSSGLAEGTQYF
TRBV30	.	.	TRBJ1-1	TGTGCCTGGAGTGTTGGGGGGTACACTGAAGCTTTCTTT	CAWSVGGYTEAFF
TRBV7-9	.	.	TRBJ2-3	TGTGCCAGCAGCGCGGGAGATACGCAGTATTTT	CASSAGDTQYF
TRBV9	.	TRBD2	TRBJ2-1	TGTGCCAGCAGCACATATTCCGGGACTACTCACAATGAGCAGTTCTTC	CASSTYSGTTHNEQFF
TRBV30	.	.	TRBJ1-1	TGTGCCAGCCAGGGATTGACTGAAGCTTTCTTT	CASQGLTEAFF
TRBV19	.	.	TRBJ1-2	TGTGCCAGTAGCTGGGCCCGCGGCTACACCTTC	CASSWARGYTF
TRBV2	.	TRBD2	TRBJ2-3	TGTGCCAGCAGCCTGGGACTAGCTCGCACAGATACGCAGTATTTT	CASSLGLARTDTQYF
TRBV20-1	.	.	TRBJ2-1	TGCAGTGCTAGACTCTACAATGAGCAGTTCTTC	CSARLYNEQFF
TRBV28	few	TRBD1	TRBJ1-2	TGTGCCAGCAGTTCTACCGGGACAGGGGGCGCCTACACCTTC	CASSSTGTGGAYTF
TRBV29-1	many	TRBD2	TRBJ2-4	TGCAGCGTTGCTGTGGCGGGGGGCATTCAGTACTTC	CSVAVAGGIQYF
TRBV7-3	few	TRBD2	TRBJ2-5	TGTGCCAGCAGCCCCTTAGCGGGACTAGAGACCCAGTACTTC	CASSPLAGLETQYF
TRBV5-4	.	.	TRBJ1-2	TGTGCCAGCAGCACGGGAGGGTCCTATGGCTACACCTTC	CASSTGGSYGYTF
TRBV7-9	once	.	TRBJ1-4	TGTGCCAGCAGCCCTCAACAGGGAGTTGGTGAAAAACTGTTTTTT	CASSPQQGVGEKLFF
TRBV19	.	TRBD1	TRBJ1-2	TGTGCCAGTAGTTCGGGAGGGGGCGACTATGGCTACACCTTC	CASSSGGGDYGYTF
TRBV5-1	few	.	TRBJ1-1	TGCGCCAGCAGCTTGGCAACAGGGCAGAACACTGAAGCTTTCTTT	CASSLATGQNTEAFF
TRBV5-8	.	.	TRBJ1-1	TGTGCCAGGGACAGTCCCACTGAAGCTTTCTTT	CARDSPTEAFF
TRBV4-3	.	TRBD1	TRBJ2-4	TGCGCCAGCAGCCAATCCAGGGACAGGGGAGCCTGGGGGGCCAAAAACATTCAGTACTTC	CASSQSRDRGAWGAKNIQYF
TRBV27	.	.	TRBJ2-6	TGTGCCAGCAGTTTAAGGGAGGTCAGTTCCTTCTCTGGGGCCAACGTCCTGACTTTC	CASSLREVSSFSGANVLTF
TRBV25-1	few	TRBD2	TRBJ2-1	TGTGCCAGCAGTGAATGGGGTACTAGCGGGTCCTACAATGAGCAGTTCTTC	CASSEWGTSGSYNEQFF
TRBV18	few	TRBD1	TRBJ1-5	TGTGCCAGCTCACGGACAGGGGACAATCAGCCCCAGCATTTT	CASSRTGDNQPQHF
TRBV9	few	TRBD2	TRBJ2-2	TGTGCCAGCAGCGCGGGACTAGCGGTGAACACCGGGGAGCTGTTTTTT	CASSAGLAVNTGELFF
TRBV13	.	.	TRBJ1-1	TGTGCCAGCAGTCTCTGGGGCCCCACTGAAGCTTTCTTT	CASSLWGPTEAFF
TRBV19	.	TRBD2	TRBJ2-3	TGTGCCAGTAGACGGGAGGTCACAGATACGCAGTATTTT	CASRREVTDTQYF
TRBV9	few	.	TRBJ1-2	TGTGCCAGCAGCGGCGGCTATGGCTACACCTTC	CASSGGYGYTF
TRBV15	.	.	TRBJ2-1	TGTGCCACCAGCACCGACATGCGCCTCCCCATGTACAATGAGCAGTTCTTC	CATSTDMRLPMYNEQFF